What follows are 7 T cell receptor beta chains derived from one specimen sequenced in a study of T-cell memory formation after mild COVID-19. TCRdb reanalysed the 5' RACE reads using MiXCR and keeps one entry per CDR3 protein. Of about 340,000 distinct CDR3 sequences listed, about 15% are singletons. The material sequenced was PBMCs or a T cell subset sorted from them (not recorded which). The receptors derive from a man aged 18 to 29 who had mild COVID-19 (a few samples of this study predate the infection). Cell type and time point are not known.

CDR3 DNA: TGCAGTGCCCCGACGGACTCTGGAAACACCATATATTTT. This encodes CSAPTDSGNTIYF. This chain connects TRBV20-1 to TRBJ1-3; D gene unclear. Per the germline V gene, CDR1 is DFQATT and CDR2 is SNEGSKA (reference sequence). V was cut by 6 bases and J by 0 bases, with 9 bases left in between. CDR3 length: 13 amino acids.

This clonotype occurred many times. The rearrangement links TRBV5-5 to TRBJ1-4; D unclear. Germline V gene data show CDR1 as SGHKS and CDR2 as YYEKEE (reference sequence). V gave up 0 bases and J gave up 8 bases, with 17 bases separating them. This CDR3 is 16 amino acids long. This CDR3 is CASSLVPGSLEEKLFF. In DNA form, the CDR3 reads TGTGCCAGCAGCTTGGTCCCGGGGTCATTAGAAGAAAAACTGTTTTTT.

The J gene is TRBJ1-2, the V gene TRBV7-9; weak D call: TRBD1 (6 bases). Between the trimmed V and J ends, which lost 3 bases and 4 bases, there was a span of 9 bases. CDR1 and CDR2 (germline): SEHNR, FQNEAQ (reference sequence). CDR3 length: 13 residues. The CDR3 DNA follows: TGTGCCAGCAGCTTGCGGGGGCTCTATGGCTACACCTTC. Translation gives CASSLRGLYGYTF.

This clonotype was seen at least ten times. The chain has TRBV4-1 and TRBJ2-7; possible D gene TRBD2, 5 bases. Germline V gene sequence: CDR1 MGHRA, CDR2 YSYEKL. The V end lost 1 base, the J end lost 2 bases, and 12 bases lay between the germline ends. This CDR3 region has 15 residues. CDR3 in amino acids: CASSQGQQRAYEQYF. CDR3 sequence (DNA): TGCGCCAGCAGCCAAGGGCAACAGAGGGCCTACGAGCAGTACTTC.

This clonotype was detected only a few times. V and J are TRBV5-1 and TRBJ2-3, with D uncertain. The length of the CDR3 is 14 residues. V lost 4 bases and J lost 0, with 9 bases in between. The V gene's germline CDR1 is SGHRS and CDR2 YFSETQ. The DNA of the CDR3 is TGCGCCAGCAGCGCCTTTCCTAGCACAGATACGCAGTATTTT. It translates to CASSAFPSTDTQYF. Full variable domain (missing parts from reference TRBV5-1 and TRBJ2-3): KAGVTQTPRYLIKTRGQQVTLSCSPISGHRSVSWYQQTPGQGLQFLFEYFSETQRNKGNFPGRFSGRQFSNSRSEMNVSTLELGDSALYLCASSAFPSTDTQYFGPGTRLTVL.

The V call is TRBV4-1, the J call TRBJ2-7; D perhaps matches TRBD1 (6 bases). The CDR3 contains 16 residues. Trimming left V 4 bases short and J 2 bases short, with 18 bases between. Germline V gene lookup returns CDR1 MGHRA and CDR2 YSYEKL. CDR3 in amino acids: CASSPRGNDRTYEQYF. The CDR3 DNA is TGCGCCAGCAGCCCCCGAGGGAACGACAGGACCTACGAGCAGTACTTC.

The chain combines TRBV20-1 with TRBJ2-7; a weak D match, TRBD1 (5 bases). Germline V gene sequence: CDR1 DFQATT, CDR2 SNEGSKA (reference sequence). The CDR3 loop spans 13 amino acids. Trimming left V 2 bases short and J 1 base short, with 9 bases between. CDR3 sequence: CSARRTLSYEQYV. In nucleotides, the CDR3 is TGCAGTGCTAGAAGGACACTATCCTACGAGCAGTACGTC.